These T cell receptor beta chains were read from a single sample in a study of T cell responses to AZD1222 COVID-19 vaccine. The data were produced by immunoSEQ multiplex PCR, yet TCRdb's version contains in-frame clones alone and is incomplete. This sample has tens of thousands of clones; around 80% occur once, and the top ten carry approximately 3.9%. Sample: peripheral blood, taken on day 0 of AZD1222 vaccination. The receptors here all came from an adult in good health. CDR3s include the opening cysteine and the closing phenylalanine or tryptophan. The order of the fields is V gene, J gene, CDR3 protein.

TRBV6-5	TRBJ1-2	CASSRGYGYTF
TRBV7-2	TRBJ2-5	CASSPGVGQQETQYF
TRBV7-8	TRBJ1-6	CASSQDTFSPLHF
TRBV18	TRBJ1-1	CASSSTGDTEAFF
TRBV6-1	TRBJ2-2	CASSPERTGELFF
TRBV19	TRBJ1-5	CASSIGTGLVQHF
TRBV6-1	TRBJ2-3	CASSDEWGSTDTQYF
TRBV7-2	TRBJ2-2	CASSSDRATGELFF
TRBV3-1/TRBV3-2	TRBJ1-1	CASSQGSGVTEAFF
TRBV11-3	TRBJ2-2	CASSSRDTYSGELFF
TRBV6-1	TRBJ1-1	CASSEVTVTEAFF
TRBV28	TRBJ2-2	CASSFTVWVADTGELFF
TRBV10-3	TRBJ2-7	CAIGTETYEQYF
TRBV10-3	TRBJ1-5	CAIRTDSFDQPQHF
TRBV7-9	TRBJ1-5	CASSLGDQPQHF
TRBV7-2	TRBJ1-5	CASSTRQGNDQPQHF
TRBV12-3/TRBV12-4	TRBJ1-1	CASSLNGNTEAFF
TRBV7-2	TRBJ2-7	CASSLPSSSSYEQYF
TRBV5-8	TRBJ2-7	CAGGGEYEQYF
TRBV19	TRBJ2-7	CASSTPSGASYEQYF
TRBV13	TRBJ2-5	CASSAPGHQETQYF
TRBV19	TRBJ1-4	CASSETRTAPTNEKLFF